Below are 32 T cell receptor beta chains sequenced from a single sample in a study of T cells in Graves' hyperthyroidism and ophthalmopathy. RNA transcripts were the template for amplifying TCR beta CDR3 regions. A set of HTBI primers served as the primers for a first-round RT-PCR of the TCR CDR3. TCRdb fed the multiplex PCR reads into MiXCR, producing one record per CDR3 protein. The top ten clones hold roughly 35% of a sample with over 300,000 distinct CDR3 sequences, approximately 13% of them seen once. Input material: blood. The receptors here all came from a woman in her thirties or forties with Graves' ophthalmopathy.

On this clonotype: Mismatch with germline at one junction end may stem from a read error. The V and J genes are TRBV12-3 or TRBV12-4 and TRBJ1-1, with D perhaps matching TRBD1 (6 bases). The CDR3 contains 14 residues. The CDR3: CASRAGAWNTEAFF. The CDR3 nucleotides read TGTGCCAGCAGGGCAGGGGCCTGGAACACTGAGGCTTTCTTT.

The sample holds many counts of this clonotype. The gene calls are TRBV11-2 and TRBJ2-3; D gene unclear. Trimming took 1 base from V and 2 from J, leaving 7 bases between them. The CDR3 length is 14 residues. Germline V gives CDR1 SGHAT, CDR2 FQNNGV. In DNA, the CDR3 is TGTGCCAGCAGCTTAGCTTTGTACACAGATACGCAGTATTTT. Translated: CASSLALYTDTQYF. The whole variable domain, filled in from reference TRBV11-2 and TRBJ2-3, reads EAGVAQSPRYKIIEKRQSVAFWCNPISGHATLYWYQQILGQGPKLLIQFQNNGVVDDSQLPKDRFSAERLKGVDSTLKIQPAKLEDSAVYLCASSLALYTDTQYFGPGTRLTVL.

The gene calls are TRBV12-3 or TRBV12-4 and TRBJ2-3; 8 nucleotides agree with TRBD1. The CDR3 is made up of 15 amino acids. Trimming removed 3 bases from V and 4 bases from J; junction bases left unmatched: 6. CDR3: CASSFRTGTSDTQYF. DNA for the CDR3: TGTGCCAGCAGTTTCAGGACAGGGACCTCAGATACGCAGTATTTT.

There are many counts of this clonotype. The chain recombines TRBV7-9 with TRBJ2-3, with 10 bases identical to TRBD2. V lost 5 bases and J lost 1; bases outside the gene matches: 3. The CDR3 is 15 amino acids. Germline loops: CDR1 SEHNR, CDR2 FQNEAQ (reference sequence). The CDR3 DNA reads TGTGCCAGCAGCAGGACTAGCGGAGGCACAGATACGCAGTATTTT. It encodes CASSRTSGGTDTQYF.

The V and J genes are TRBV18 and TRBJ2-1; TRBD2 matches at 9 bases. Germline loops: CDR1 KGHSH, CDR2 LQKENI. There are 18 residues in the CDR3. J lost 8 bases, V lost 0 bases, and 14 bases had no gene match. The CDR3 sequence is CASSPPTGLAGIEDEQFF. For the CDR3, the DNA is TGTGCCAGCTCACCACCAACAGGCCTAGCGGGAATCGAGGATGAGCAGTTCTTC.

The chain combines TRBV4-2 with TRBJ2-7; 9 bases are a match to TRBD2. CDR1 and CDR2 from the germline V gene are LGHNA and YNFKEQ. This CDR3 comprises 16 residues. Trimming at V came to 4 bases and at J to 5 bases, leaving 12 bases not matched to a gene. The CDR3 is CASSPTDSGSTHEQYF. In nucleotides, the CDR3 is TGTGCCAGCAGCCCCACGGATAGCGGGAGTACCCACGAGCAGTACTTC.

This clonotype was counted at least ten times. This chain links TRBV27 with TRBJ2-7; 7 positions match TRBD1. Per the germline V gene, CDR1 is MNHEY and CDR2 is SMNVEV (reference sequence). The J segment lost 0 bases and the V segment lost 5 bases, leaving 4 bases of the junction unmatched. The length of the CDR3 is 14 residues. CDR3 residues: CASSARQGSYEQYF. CDR3 sequence (DNA): TGTGCCAGCAGTGCCCGACAGGGCTCCTACGAGCAGTACTTC.

Many counts were recorded for this clonotype. This chain connects TRBV20-1 to TRBJ2-2; no definite D call. The CDR3 is 14 amino acids. The germline gives CDR1 DFQATT, CDR2 SNEGSKA (reference sequence). The V end lost 6 bases, the J end lost 1 base, and 12 bases lay between the germline ends. The CDR3: CSAVHQGNTGELFF. The CDR3 DNA is TGCAGTGCAGTCCACCAAGGGAACACCGGGGAGCTGTTTTTT.

This clonotype appeared many times. V usage is TRBV11-2 and J usage is TRBJ2-3; D ambiguous. This CDR3 has 14 residues. Germline V lookup: CDR1 SGHAT, CDR2 FQNNGV. V lost 1 base, J lost 2 bases, and 7 bases lay in between. CDR3 nucleotides: TGTGCCAGCAGCTTAGTACTCTTCACAGATACGCAGTATTTT. Encoded protein: CASSLVLFTDTQYF.

This clonotype has a count of ten or more. V usage is TRBV24-1 and J usage is TRBJ2-5; perhaps TRBD2 as D (6 bases). Germline assignment: CDR1 KGHDR and CDR2 SFDVKD. V was shortened by 9 bases and J by 3 bases, with 19 bases between the two germline ends. The CDR3 is 15 amino acids. The CDR3 nucleotides are TGTGCCACCGCGGGGAGAACGCAACCCAAAGAGACCCAGTACTTC. Protein product: CATAGRTQPKETQYF.

This clonotype appeared a few times. The CDR3 nucleotides are TGTGCCAGCAGTTTAATAACAGGGGGCGGTACCTACGAGCAGTACTTC. Amino acid sequence: CASSLITGGGTYEQYF. V gene TRBV12-3 or TRBV12-4 combines with J gene TRBJ2-7; 9 bases match TRBD1. V gave up 2 bases and J gave up 2 bases; unmatched junction bases: 7. The CDR3 is made up of 16 amino acids.

The table lists this clonotype with a few counts. V gene TRBV29-1 combines with J gene TRBJ2-5; tentatively, D is TRBD2 (5 bases). Per germline, CDR1 SQVTM and CDR2 ANQGSEA. The CDR3 extends over 13 amino acids. Trimming took 0 bases from V and 4 from J, leaving 9 bases between them. The CDR3 loop is CSVEDPGLETQYF. CDR3 DNA sequence: TGCAGCGTTGAAGATCCGGGATTAGAGACCCAGTACTTC.

This clonotype was recorded a few times. The chain employs TRBV30 and TRBJ2-6, with TRBD2 matching over 7 bases. Trimming removed 0 bases from V and 1 base from J; junction bases left unmatched: 3. The germline CDR1 and CDR2 sequences are GTSNPN and SVGIG (reference sequence). The CDR3 has 16 residues. The CDR3 coding sequence is TGTGCCTGGAGTGTAGCCGGGAGGTCTGGGGCCAACGTCCTGACTTTC. Translating it yields CAWSVAGRSGANVLTF.

In this sample, this clonotype turned up many times. The chain is built from TRBV25-1 and TRBJ1-2; 7 bases are a match to TRBD1. CDR1 and CDR2 from the germline V gene are MGHDK and SYGVNS. V lost 5 bases and J lost 4; bases outside the gene matches: 7. This CDR3 contains 14 residues. This CDR3 is CASSRPGQIYGYTF. The CDR3 DNA is TGTGCCAGCAGTCGTCCGGGACAGATCTATGGCTACACCTTC.

This clonotype was found many times. This rearrangement joins TRBV2 to TRBJ1-1, with 8 bases identical to TRBD1. The V gene's germline CDR1 is SNHLY and CDR2 FYNNEI. The CDR3 contains 17 residues. V trimming: 1 base; J trimming: 10 bases; junction bases outside the gene matches: 17. DNA of the CDR3: TGTGCCAGCAGTGAAGTATTATCGTCGGACAGGGCGCGCAGAGCTTTCTTT. This codes for CASSEVLSSDRARRAFF.

This clonotype was observed at least ten times. The chain couples TRBV20-1 to TRBJ2-3; D may be TRBD2 (6 bases). Germline-derived CDR1 and CDR2 are DFQATT and SNEGSKA (reference sequence). This CDR3 spans 11 amino acids. V gave up 3 bases and J gave up 11 bases, with 12 bases separating them. The CDR3 sequence is CSASGGSEQYF. In DNA form, the CDR3 reads TGCAGTGCTAGTGGGGGGTCGGAGCAGTATTTT.

There are many counts of this clonotype. For the CDR3, the DNA is TGTGCCAGTAGTTTCCAACGGGGGCGCGGGCATGAAAAACTGTTTTTT. Translating gives CASSFQRGRGHEKLFF. J is TRBJ1-4 and V is TRBV19, with D possibly being TRBD1 (6 bases). The CDR3 has 16 amino acids. CDR1 and CDR2 from the germline V gene are LNHDA and SQIVND (reference sequence). The V and J ends lost 5 bases and 6 bases respectively, with 19 bases between them. Supplemented by reference TRBV19 and TRBJ1-4, the full variable domain reads DGGITQSPKYLFRKEGQNVTLSCEQNLNHDAMYWYRQDPGQGLRLIYYSQIVNDFQKGDIAEGYSVSREKKESFPLTVTSAQKNPTAFYLCASSFQRGRGHEKLFFGSGTQLSVL.

This clonotype was counted only a few times. This chain uses TRBV7-8 with TRBJ2-7; D ambiguous. The V and J ends lost 2 bases and 2 bases respectively, with 13 bases between them. The V gene's germline CDR1 is SGHVS and CDR2 FQNEAQ. This CDR3 has 15 amino acids. CDR3 sequence: CASSLNGGMTYEQYF. For the CDR3, the DNA is TGTGCCAGCAGCTTAAATGGTGGAATGACCTACGAGCAGTACTTC.

This clonotype has more than one count but fewer than ten. The genes are TRBV4-2 and TRBJ2-7; 7 bases are a match to TRBD2. V lost 5 bases to trimming and J lost 3 bases; unmatched junction nucleotides: 4. Germline-derived CDR1 and CDR2 are LGHNA and YNFKEQ. This CDR3 is 13 amino acids long. The CDR3 loop is CASSALAGYEQYF. In DNA, the CDR3 is TGTGCCAGCAGCGCTTTAGCGGGCTACGAGCAGTACTTC.

The table lists this clonotype with many counts. The rearrangement uses TRBV5-1 and TRBJ2-1; D gene ambiguous. Deletions cut 2 bases from V and 6 bases from J, with 3 bases between. This CDR3 has 11 residues. Germline V CDR1 and CDR2: SGHRS, YFSETQ. This CDR3 reads CASSFINEQFF. As DNA, the CDR3 is TGCGCCAGCAGCTTTATCAATGAGCAGTTCTTC.

In the case of this clonotype: Mismatch with germline at one junction end may stem from a read error. The J gene is TRBJ2-5, the V gene TRBV12-3 or TRBV12-4; D assignment may be TRBD1 or TRBD2 (6 bases each). The CDR3 totals 15 residues. This CDR3 is CASTKGSGAQETQYF. Written as DNA, the CDR3 is TGCGCCAGTACTAAAGGGTCGGGGGCCCAAGAGACCCAGTACTTC.

This clonotype was detected many times. This rearrangement joins TRBV2 to TRBJ2-1; D might be TRBD1 (6 bases). Germline values: CDR1 SNHLY, CDR2 FYNNEI. The CDR3 sequence is 16 residues long. V was clipped by 5 bases and J by 9 bases, with 23 bases between them. The CDR3 is CASSFLRTGQVGEQFF. Written as DNA, the CDR3 is TGTGCCAGCAGTTTCCTTCGTACGGGACAAGTTGGTGAGCAGTTCTTC.

This clonotype showed up just a few times. The genes are TRBV9 and TRBJ2-7; D perhaps matches TRBD2 (5 bases). Germline CDR1 SGDLS, CDR2 YYNGEE. V dropped 3 bases and J dropped 6 bases, with 10 bases sitting between them. The CDR3 has 12 residues. CDR3 protein: CASSGTSSEQYF. The CDR3 region has the DNA TGTGCCAGCAGCGGGACTTCGTCCGAGCAGTACTTC.

This clonotype came up many times. The J gene is TRBJ2-5, the V gene TRBV5-4; 7 bases are a match to TRBD1. Germline CDR1 and CDR2: SGHNT and YYREEE (reference sequence). With V trimmed by 4 bases and J by 3 bases, 9 bases remained unmatched. The CDR3 extends over 15 amino acids. The CDR3 DNA reads as TGTGCCAGCAGCCGAATGGGGACAGCTGAAGAGACCCAGTACTTC. It translates to CASSRMGTAEETQYF.

This clonotype was recorded at least ten times. V gene TRBV11-3 combines with J gene TRBJ2-7; 8 nucleotides match TRBD1. The CDR3 contains 14 residues. Unmatched junction bases numbered 5, after V lost 4 bases and J lost 3 bases. Germline CDR1 is SGHNT and CDR2 is YENEEA. CDR3 sequence (DNA): TGTGCCAGCAGCTCCACCGGGACAGGCTACGAGCAGTACTTC. Translating gives CASSSTGTGYEQYF.

Only a few counts were recorded for this clonotype. The V gene is TRBV6-1, the J gene TRBJ1-3; D call uncertain. Trimming cost V 8 bases and J 9 bases, with 17 bases left between them. The CDR3 covers 13 residues. The germline gives CDR1 MNHNS, CDR2 SASEGT. The CDR3 loop reads CASFLGLVSTIYF. CDR3 bases: TGTGCCAGCTTTCTCGGACTCGTCAGCACCATATATTTT.

The sample holds a few counts of this clonotype. The V and J genes are TRBV2 and TRBJ2-1, with D perhaps TRBD1 (5 bases). CDR1 is SNHLY and CDR2 is FYNNEI in the germline V gene. V lost 8 bases and J 4 bases, leaving 15 bases between the germline ends. The CDR3 sequence is 14 residues long. The CDR3 region has the DNA TGTGCCAGCCAAATCCAGGGTTTTTACAATGAGCAGTTCTTC. The encoded protein is CASQIQGFYNEQFF.

This clonotype was seen at least ten times. The chain joins TRBV7-9 to TRBJ2-3; D gene unclear. Trimming removed 5 bases at V and 5 bases at J, with 8 bases between. Germline V gene sequence: CDR1 SEHNR, CDR2 FQNEAQ (reference sequence). The CDR3 sequence is 12 residues long. CDR3 coding DNA: TGTGCCAGCAGCCTACACGGAGATACGCAGTATTTT. Translation: CASSLHGDTQYF. The variable domain in full, with the rest retrieved from reference TRBV7-9 and TRBJ2-3, is DTGVSQNPRHKITKRGQNVTFRCDPISEHNRLYWYRQTLGQGPEFLTYFQNEAQLEKSRLLSDRFSAERPKGSFSTLEIQRTEQGDSAMYLCASSLHGDTQYFGPGTRLTVL.

At least ten counts were recorded for this clonotype. This sequence joins TRBV2 and TRBJ1-2, with D possibly matching TRBD1 (6 bases). Trimming left V 7 bases short and J 5 bases short, with 20 bases between. The CDR3 length is 15 residues. The germline V gene encodes CDR1 SNHLY and CDR2 FYNNEI. CDR3 bases: TGTGCCAGCAACGTTATAAGGGACACCCAATATGGCTACACCTTC. Encoded protein: CASNVIRDTQYGYTF.

This clonotype was found once. The rearrangement joins TRBV20-1 to TRBJ1-1; 10 bases line up with TRBD1. The CDR3 runs to 14 residues. Germline trimming cut 3 bases from V and 4 bases from J; bases unmatched to any gene: 5. Germline values: CDR1 DFQATT, CDR2 SNEGSKA (reference sequence). In nucleotides, the CDR3 is TGCAGTGCTAGTCCGGGACAGGGGTTCACTGAAGCTTTCTTT. It encodes CSASPGQGFTEAFF.

About this clonotype itself: This could be a read error, since a much larger clone is one nucleotide away. The chain links TRBV7-9 to TRBJ2-7, with D possibly matching TRBD1 (5 bases). The CDR3 is made up of 14 amino acids. The V gene lost 6 bases and the J gene lost 0 bases, with 12 bases spanning the gap. In germline, CDR1 is SEHNR, CDR2 FQNEAQ (reference sequence). CDR3 coding DNA: TGTGCCAGCAGGTTAACACAGGACTCCTACGAGCAGTACTTC. Translated, it gives CASRLTQDSYEQYF.

This clonotype has ten or more counts. The chain uses TRBV12-3 or TRBV12-4 and TRBJ2-2, with TRBD2 matching 12 bases. CDR3 size: 16 residues. V lost 5 bases to trimming and J lost 7 bases; unmatched junction nucleotides: 8. The CDR3 DNA reads as TGTGCCAGCAGTCGAGGGACTAGCGGGCTAAACGGGGAGCTGTTTTTT. Translating gives CASSRGTSGLNGELFF.